This TCR beta chain was observed in a study of T-cell memory formation after mild COVID-19. Notes on the study in general: Clones contracting day 15 to 85 were balanced CD4/CD8; later expanders leaned CD4+.

The V gene lost 3 bases and the J gene lost 6 bases, with 13 bases spanning the gap. Germline lookup yields CDR1 SGHKS and CDR2 YYEKEE (reference sequence). This CDR3 is 14 amino acids long. This clonotype was recorded a few times. Its antigen is undetermined. TCRdb fed the 5' RACE reads into MiXCR, producing one record per CDR3 protein. The data contain about 360,000 distinct CDR3 sequences, approximately 13% of them singletons. The clonotype was recovered from a young man who had mild COVID-19 (a few samples of this study predate the infection). Cell type and time point are not known. The genes are TRBV5-5 and TRBJ1-5, with D unresolved. The sample consisted of PBMCs or a T cell subset sorted from them (not recorded which). CDR3 nucleotides: TGTGCCAGCAGCTCGATTTCGGGATCTCAGCCCCAGCATTTT. Its translation is CASSSISGSQPQHF.